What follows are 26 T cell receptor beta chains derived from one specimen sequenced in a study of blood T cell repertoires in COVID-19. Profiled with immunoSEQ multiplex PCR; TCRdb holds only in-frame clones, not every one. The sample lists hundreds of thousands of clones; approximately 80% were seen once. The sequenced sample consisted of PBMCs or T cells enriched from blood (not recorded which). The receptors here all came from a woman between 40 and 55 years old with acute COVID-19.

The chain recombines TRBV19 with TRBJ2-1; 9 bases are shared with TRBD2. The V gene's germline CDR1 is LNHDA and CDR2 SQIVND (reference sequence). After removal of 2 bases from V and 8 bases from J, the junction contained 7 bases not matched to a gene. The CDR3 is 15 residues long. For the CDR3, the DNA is TGTGCCAGTAGTATAATCAGCGGGGGGCCGCATGAGCAGTTCTTC. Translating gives CASSIISGGPHEQFF. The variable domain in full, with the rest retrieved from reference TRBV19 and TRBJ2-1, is DGGITQSPKYLFRKEGQNVTLSCEQNLNHDAMYWYRQDPGQGLRLIYYSQIVNDFQKGDIAEGYSVSREKKESFPLTVTSAQKNPTAFYLCASSIISGGPHEQFFGPGTRLTVL.

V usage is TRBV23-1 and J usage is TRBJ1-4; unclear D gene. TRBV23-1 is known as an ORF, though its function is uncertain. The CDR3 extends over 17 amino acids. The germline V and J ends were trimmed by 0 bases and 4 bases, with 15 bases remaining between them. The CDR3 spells CASSQSINRERNEKLFF. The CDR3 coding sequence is TGCGCCAGCAGTCAATCGATTAACCGGGAGCGTAATGAAAAACTGTTTTTT.

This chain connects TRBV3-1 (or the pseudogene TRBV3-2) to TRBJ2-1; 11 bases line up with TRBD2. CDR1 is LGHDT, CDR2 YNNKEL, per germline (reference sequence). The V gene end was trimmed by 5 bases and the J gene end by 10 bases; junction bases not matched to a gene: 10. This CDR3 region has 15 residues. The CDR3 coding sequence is TGTGCCAGCAGCAGCACTAGCGGGGGCCTCTTGGAGCAGTTCTTC. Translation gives CASSSTSGGLLEQFF.

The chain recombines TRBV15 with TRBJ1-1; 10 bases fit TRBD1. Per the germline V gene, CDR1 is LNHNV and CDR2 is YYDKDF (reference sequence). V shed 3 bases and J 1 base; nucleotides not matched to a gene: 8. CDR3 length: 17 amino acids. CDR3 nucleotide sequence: TGTGCCACCAGCAGGCGACAGGGGGCGGTTAGGAACACTGAAGCTTTCTTT. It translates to CATSRRQGAVRNTEAFF.

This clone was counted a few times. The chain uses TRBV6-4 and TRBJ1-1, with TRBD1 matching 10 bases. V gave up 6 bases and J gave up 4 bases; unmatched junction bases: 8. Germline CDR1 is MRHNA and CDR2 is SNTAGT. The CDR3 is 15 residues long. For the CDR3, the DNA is TGTGCCAGCAGCGCCGACAGGGGGCGGCGCACTGAAGCTTTCTTT. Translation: CASSADRGRRTEAFF.

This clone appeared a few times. CDR3 sequence reads: CASSPDRTDNEKLFF. The CDR3, as DNA: TGTGCCAGCTCACCAGATAGGACAGATAATGAAAAACTGTTTTTT. V and J are TRBV18 and TRBJ1-4; TRBD1 might be the D (6 bases). V was trimmed by 2 bases and J by 4 bases, leaving 11 bases between them. The CDR3 sequence is 15 residues long. Per the germline V gene, CDR1 is KGHSH and CDR2 is LQKENI.

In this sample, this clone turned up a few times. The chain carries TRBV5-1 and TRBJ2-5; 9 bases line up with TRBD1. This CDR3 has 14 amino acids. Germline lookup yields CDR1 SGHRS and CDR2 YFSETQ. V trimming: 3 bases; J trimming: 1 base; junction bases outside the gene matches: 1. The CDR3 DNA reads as TGCGCCAGCAGCTGGGGACAGGGCCAAGAGACCCAGTACTTC. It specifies CASSWGQGQETQYF.

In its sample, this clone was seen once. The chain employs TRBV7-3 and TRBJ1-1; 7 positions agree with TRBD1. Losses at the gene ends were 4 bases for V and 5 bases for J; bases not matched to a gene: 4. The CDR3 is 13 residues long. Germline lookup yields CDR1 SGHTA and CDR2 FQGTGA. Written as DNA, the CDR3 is TGTGCCAGCAGCTGGCAGGGGGGTACTGAAGCTTTCTTT. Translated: CASSWQGGTEAFF.

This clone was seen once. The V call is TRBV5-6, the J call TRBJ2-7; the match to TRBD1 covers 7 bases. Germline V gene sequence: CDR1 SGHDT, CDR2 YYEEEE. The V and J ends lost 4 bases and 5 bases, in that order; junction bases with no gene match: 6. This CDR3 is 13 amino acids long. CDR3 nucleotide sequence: TGTGCCAGCAGCCCGCAGGGGGTCGACGAGCAGTACTTC. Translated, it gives CASSPQGVDEQYF.

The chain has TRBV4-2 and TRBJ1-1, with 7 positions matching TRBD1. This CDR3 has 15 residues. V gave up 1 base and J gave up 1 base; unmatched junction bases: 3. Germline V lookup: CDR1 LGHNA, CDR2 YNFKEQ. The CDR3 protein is CASSQGGGRNTEAFF. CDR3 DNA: TGTGCCAGCAGCCAAGGAGGGGGCAGGAACACTGAAGCTTTCTTT.

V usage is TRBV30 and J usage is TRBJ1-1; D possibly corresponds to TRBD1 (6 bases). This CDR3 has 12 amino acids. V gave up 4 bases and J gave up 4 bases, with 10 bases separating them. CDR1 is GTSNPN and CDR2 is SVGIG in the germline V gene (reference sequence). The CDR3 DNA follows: TGTGCCTGGAATATAGGGGGCACTGAAGCTTTCTTT. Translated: CAWNIGGTEAFF.

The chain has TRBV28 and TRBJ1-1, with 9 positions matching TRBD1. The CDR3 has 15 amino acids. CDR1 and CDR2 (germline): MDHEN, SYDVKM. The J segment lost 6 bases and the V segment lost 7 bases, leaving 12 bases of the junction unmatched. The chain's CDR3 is CASKPSDRGNAEAFF. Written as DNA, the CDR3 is TGTGCCAGCAAGCCTTCGGACAGGGGTAACGCTGAAGCTTTCTTT.

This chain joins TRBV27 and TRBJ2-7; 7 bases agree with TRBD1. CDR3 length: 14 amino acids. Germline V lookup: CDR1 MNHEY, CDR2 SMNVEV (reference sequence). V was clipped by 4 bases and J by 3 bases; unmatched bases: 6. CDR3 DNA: TGTGCCAGCAGTTCCCGGACAGGAAGCTACGAGCAGTACTTC. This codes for CASSSRTGSYEQYF.

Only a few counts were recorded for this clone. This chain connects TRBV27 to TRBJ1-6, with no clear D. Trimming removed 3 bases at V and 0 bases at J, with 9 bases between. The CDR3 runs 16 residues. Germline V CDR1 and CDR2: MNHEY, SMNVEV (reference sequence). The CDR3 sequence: CASSFEGDSYNSPLHF. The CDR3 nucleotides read TGTGCCAGCAGTTTCGAGGGCGACTCCTATAATTCACCCCTCCACTTT.

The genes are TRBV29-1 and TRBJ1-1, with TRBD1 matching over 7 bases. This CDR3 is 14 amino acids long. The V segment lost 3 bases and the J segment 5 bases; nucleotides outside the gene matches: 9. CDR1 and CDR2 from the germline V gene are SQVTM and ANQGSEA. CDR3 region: CSVDSGGLGTEAFF. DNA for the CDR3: TGCAGCGTTGACTCAGGGGGATTGGGGACTGAAGCTTTCTTT.

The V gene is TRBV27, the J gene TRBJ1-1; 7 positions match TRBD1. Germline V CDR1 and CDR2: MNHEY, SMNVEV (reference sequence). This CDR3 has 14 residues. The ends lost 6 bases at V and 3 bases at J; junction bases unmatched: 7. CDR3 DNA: TGTGCCAGCAGGCGGGACAGCGTTTACACTGAAGCTTTCTTT. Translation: CASRRDSVYTEAFF.

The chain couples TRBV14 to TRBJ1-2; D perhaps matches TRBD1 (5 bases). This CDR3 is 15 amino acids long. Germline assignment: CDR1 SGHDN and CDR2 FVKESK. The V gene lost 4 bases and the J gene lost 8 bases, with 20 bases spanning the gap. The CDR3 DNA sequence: TGTGCCAGCAGCCCGGCCCGGGACGGCGGGGAAGGCTACACCTTC. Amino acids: CASSPARDGGEGYTF. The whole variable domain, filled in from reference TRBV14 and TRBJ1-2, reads EAGVTQFPSHSVIEKGQTVTLRCDPISGHDNLYWYRRVMGKEIKFLLHFVKESKQDESGMPNNRFLAERTGGTYSTLKVQPAELEDSGVYFCASSPARDGGEGYTFGSGTRLTVV.

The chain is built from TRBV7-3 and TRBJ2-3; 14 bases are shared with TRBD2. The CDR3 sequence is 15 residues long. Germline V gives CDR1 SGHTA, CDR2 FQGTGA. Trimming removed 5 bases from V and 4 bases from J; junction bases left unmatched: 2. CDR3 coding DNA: TGTGCCAGCAGCGTGACTAGCGGGAGGGCAGATACGCAGTATTTT. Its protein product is CASSVTSGRADTQYF.

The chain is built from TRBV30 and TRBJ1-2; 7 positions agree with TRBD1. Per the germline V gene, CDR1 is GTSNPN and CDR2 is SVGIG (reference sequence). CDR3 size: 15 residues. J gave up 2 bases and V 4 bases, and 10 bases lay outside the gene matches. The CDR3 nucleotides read TGTGCCTGGAAGGTTGGACAGGCAGCCAACTATGGCTACACCTTC. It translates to CAWKVGQAANYGYTF.

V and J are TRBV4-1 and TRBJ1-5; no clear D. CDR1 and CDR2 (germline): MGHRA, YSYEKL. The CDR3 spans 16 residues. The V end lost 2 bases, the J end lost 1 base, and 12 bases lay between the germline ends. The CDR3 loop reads CASSQTPGNSNQPQHF. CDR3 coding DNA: TGCGCCAGCAGCCAAACGCCGGGGAACAGCAATCAGCCCCAGCATTTT.

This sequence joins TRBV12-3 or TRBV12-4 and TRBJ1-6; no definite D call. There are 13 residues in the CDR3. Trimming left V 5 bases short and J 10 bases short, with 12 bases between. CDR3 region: CASSPPAESPLHF. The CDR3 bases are TGTGCCAGCAGTCCCCCGGCGGAGTCACCCCTCCACTTT.

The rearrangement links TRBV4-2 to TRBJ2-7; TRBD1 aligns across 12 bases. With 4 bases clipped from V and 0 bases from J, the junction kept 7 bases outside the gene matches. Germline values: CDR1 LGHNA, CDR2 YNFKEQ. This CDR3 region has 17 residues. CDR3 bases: TGTGCCAGCAGCCCTCCCCGGGACAGGGGGCACTCCTACGAGCAGTACTTC. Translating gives CASSPPRDRGHSYEQYF.

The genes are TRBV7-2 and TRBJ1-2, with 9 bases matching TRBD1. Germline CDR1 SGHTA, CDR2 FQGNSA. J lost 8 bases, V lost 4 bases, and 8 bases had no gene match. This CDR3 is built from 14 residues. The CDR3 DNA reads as TGTGCCAGCAGCTCGGGACAGGGTTTTGGGGGCTACACCTTC. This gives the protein CASSSGQGFGGYTF.

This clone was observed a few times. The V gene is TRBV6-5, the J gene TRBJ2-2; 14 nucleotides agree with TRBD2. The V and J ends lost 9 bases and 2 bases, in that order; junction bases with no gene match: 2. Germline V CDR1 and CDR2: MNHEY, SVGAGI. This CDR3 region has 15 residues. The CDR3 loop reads CASGTSGSNTGELFF. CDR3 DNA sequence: TGTGCCAGTGGGACTAGCGGGAGTAACACCGGGGAGCTGTTTTTT.

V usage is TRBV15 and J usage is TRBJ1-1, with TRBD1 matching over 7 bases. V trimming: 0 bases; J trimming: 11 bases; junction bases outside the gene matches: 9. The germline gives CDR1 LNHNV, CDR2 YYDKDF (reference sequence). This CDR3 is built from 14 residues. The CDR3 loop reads CATSREIAQGIAFF. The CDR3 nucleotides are TGTGCCACCAGCAGAGAGATCGCACAGGGGATCGCTTTCTTT.

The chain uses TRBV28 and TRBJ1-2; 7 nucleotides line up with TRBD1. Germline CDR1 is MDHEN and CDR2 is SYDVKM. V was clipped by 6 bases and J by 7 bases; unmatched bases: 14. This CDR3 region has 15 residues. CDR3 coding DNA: TGTGCCAGCAGGGGCGACAGGGAGCGGAAGGGTGGCTACACCTTC. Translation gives CASRGDRERKGGYTF.